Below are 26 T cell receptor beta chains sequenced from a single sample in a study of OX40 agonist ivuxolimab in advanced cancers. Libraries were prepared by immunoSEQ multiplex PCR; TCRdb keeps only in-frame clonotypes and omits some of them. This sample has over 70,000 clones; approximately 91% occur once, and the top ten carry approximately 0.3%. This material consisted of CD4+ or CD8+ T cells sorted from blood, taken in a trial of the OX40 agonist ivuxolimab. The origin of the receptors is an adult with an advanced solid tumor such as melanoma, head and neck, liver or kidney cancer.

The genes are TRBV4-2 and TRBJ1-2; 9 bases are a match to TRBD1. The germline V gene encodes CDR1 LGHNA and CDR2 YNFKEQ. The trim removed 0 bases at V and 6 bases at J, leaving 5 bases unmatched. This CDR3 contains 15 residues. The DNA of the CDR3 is TGTGCCAGCAGCCAAGATAGGGACAGGGTAAATGGCTACACCTTC. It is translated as CASSQDRDRVNGYTF.

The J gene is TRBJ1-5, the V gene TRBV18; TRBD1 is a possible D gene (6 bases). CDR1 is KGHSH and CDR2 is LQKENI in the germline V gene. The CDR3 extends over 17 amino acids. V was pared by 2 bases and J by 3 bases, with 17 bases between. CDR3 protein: CASSPRAQGINNQPQHF. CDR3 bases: TGTGCCAGCTCACCAAGGGCACAGGGTATCAACAATCAGCCCCAGCATTTT.

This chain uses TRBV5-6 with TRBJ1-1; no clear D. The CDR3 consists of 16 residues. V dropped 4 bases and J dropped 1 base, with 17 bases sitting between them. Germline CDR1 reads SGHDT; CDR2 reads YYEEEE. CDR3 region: CASSLNGLSTNTEAFF. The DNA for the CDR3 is TGTGCCAGCAGCCTAAACGGGCTATCCACGAACACTGAAGCTTTCTTT. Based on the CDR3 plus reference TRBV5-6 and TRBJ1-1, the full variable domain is DAGVTQSPTHLIKTRGQQVTLRCSPKSGHDTVSWYQQALGQGPQFIFQYYEEEERQRGNFPDRFSGHQFPNYSSELNVNALLLGDSALYLCASSLNGLSTNTEAFFGQGTRLTVV.

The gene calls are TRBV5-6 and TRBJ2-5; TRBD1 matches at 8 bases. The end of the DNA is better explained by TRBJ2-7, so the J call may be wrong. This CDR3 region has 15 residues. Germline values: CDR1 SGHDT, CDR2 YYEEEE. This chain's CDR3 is CASRGRDRFNYEQYF. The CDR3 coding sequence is TGTGCCAGCAGGGGACGGGACAGGTTCAACTACGAGCAGTACTTC.

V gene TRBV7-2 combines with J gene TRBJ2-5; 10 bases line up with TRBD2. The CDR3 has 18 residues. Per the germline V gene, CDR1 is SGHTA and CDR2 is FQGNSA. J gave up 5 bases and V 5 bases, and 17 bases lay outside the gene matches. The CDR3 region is CASSPPLGLAGVEETQYF. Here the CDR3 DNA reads TGTGCCAGCAGCCCTCCTCTGGGGCTAGCGGGGGTTGAGGAGACCCAGTACTTC.

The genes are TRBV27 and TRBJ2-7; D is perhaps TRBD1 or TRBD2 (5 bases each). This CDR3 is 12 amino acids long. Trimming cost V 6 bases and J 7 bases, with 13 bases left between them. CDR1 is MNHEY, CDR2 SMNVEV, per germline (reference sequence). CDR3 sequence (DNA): TGTGCCAGCAGCAGACTAAACAGGGAGCAGTACTTC. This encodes CASSRLNREQYF.

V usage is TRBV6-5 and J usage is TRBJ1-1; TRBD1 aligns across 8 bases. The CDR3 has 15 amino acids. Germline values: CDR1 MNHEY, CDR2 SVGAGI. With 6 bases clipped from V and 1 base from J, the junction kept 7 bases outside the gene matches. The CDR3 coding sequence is TGTGCCAGCAGCTTCAGGGGGCTGGAGAACACTGAAGCTTTCTTT. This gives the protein CASSFRGLENTEAFF.

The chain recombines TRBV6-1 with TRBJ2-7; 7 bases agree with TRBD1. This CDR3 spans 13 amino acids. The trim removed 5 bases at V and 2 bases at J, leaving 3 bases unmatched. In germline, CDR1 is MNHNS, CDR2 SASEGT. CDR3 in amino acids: CASSLDRPYEQYF. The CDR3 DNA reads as TGTGCCAGCAGTCTGGACAGGCCCTACGAGCAGTACTTC.

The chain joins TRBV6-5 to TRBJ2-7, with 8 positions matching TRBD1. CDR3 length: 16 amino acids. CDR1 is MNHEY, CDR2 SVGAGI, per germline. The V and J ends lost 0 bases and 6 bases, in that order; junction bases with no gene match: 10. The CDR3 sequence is CASSYSRASGGIEQYF. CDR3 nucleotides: TGTGCCAGCAGTTACTCGAGGGCTTCAGGGGGCATCGAGCAGTACTTC.

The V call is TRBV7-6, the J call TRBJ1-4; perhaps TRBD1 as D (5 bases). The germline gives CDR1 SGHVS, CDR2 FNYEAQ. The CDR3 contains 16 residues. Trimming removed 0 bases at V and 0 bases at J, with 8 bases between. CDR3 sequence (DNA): TGTGCCAGCAGCTTAGCGGCGACAGCAACTAATGAAAAACTGTTTTTT. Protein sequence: CASSLAATATNEKLFF.

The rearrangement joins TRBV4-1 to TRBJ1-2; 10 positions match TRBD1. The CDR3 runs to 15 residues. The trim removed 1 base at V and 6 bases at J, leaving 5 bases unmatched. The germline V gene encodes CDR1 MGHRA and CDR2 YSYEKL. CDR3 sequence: CASSQADRGRDGYTF. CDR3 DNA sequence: TGCGCCAGCAGCCAAGCCGACAGGGGGCGGGATGGCTACACCTTC.

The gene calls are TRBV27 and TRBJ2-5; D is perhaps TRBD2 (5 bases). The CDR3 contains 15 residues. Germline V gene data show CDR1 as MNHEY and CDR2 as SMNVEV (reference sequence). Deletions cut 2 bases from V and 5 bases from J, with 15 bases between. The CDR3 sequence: CASSLMRGSVETQYF. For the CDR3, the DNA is TGTGCCAGCAGTTTAATGCGAGGGTCGGTGGAGACCCAGTACTTC.

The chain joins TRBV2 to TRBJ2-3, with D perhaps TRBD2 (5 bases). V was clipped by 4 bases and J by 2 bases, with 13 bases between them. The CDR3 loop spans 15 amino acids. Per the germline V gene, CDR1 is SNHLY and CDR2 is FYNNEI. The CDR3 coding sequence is TGTGCCAGCAGTGGAGAGAGCGGACCCACAGATACGCAGTATTTT. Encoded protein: CASSGESGPTDTQYF. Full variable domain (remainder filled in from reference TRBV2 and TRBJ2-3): EPEVTQTPSHQVTQMGQEVILRCVPISNHLYFYWYRQILGQKVEFLVSFYNNEISEKSEIFDDQFSVERPDGSNFTLKIRSTKLEDSAMYFCASSGESGPTDTQYFGPGTRLTVL.

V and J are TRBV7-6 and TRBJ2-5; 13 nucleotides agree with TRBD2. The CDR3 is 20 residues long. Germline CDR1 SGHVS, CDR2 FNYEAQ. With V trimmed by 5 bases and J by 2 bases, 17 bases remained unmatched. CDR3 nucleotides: TGTGCCAGCAGCCACCGGGGACTAGCGGGGACCCTGAGGGGACAAGAGACCCAGTACTTC. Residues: CASSHRGLAGTLRGQETQYF. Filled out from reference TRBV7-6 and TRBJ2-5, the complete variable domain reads GAGVSQSPRYKVTKRGQDVALRCDPISGHVSLYWYRQALGQGPEFLTYFNYEAQQDKSGLPNDRFSAERPEGSISTLTIQRTEQRDSAMYRCASSHRGLAGTLRGQETQYFGPGTRLLVL.

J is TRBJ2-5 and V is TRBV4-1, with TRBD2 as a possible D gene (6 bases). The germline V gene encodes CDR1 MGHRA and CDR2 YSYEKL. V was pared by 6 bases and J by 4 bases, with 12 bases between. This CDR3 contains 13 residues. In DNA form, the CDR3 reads TGCGCCAGCAGGGCGGGACCTCGAGAGACCCAGTACTTC. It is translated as CASRAGPRETQYF.

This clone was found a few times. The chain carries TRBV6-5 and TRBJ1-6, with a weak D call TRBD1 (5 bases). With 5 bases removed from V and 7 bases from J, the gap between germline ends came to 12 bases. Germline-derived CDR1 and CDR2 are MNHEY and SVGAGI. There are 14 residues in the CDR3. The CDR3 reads CASSTGGRNSPLHF. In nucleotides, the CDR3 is TGTGCCAGCAGTACGGGGGGACGCAATTCACCCCTCCACTTT.

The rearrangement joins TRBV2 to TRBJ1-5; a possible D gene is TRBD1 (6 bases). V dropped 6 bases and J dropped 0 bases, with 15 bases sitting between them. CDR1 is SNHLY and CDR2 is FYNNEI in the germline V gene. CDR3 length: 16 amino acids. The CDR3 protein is CASRPQGRYSNQPQHF. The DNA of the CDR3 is TGTGCCAGCAGGCCACAGGGACGGTATAGCAATCAGCCCCAGCATTTT.

The CDR3 DNA reads TGTGCCAGCAGCTTAGGGCAGAATAATTCACCCCTCCACTTT. Its translation is CASSLGQNNSPLHF. This chain connects TRBV5-8 to TRBJ1-6; D is uncertain. The CDR3 is 14 residues long. CDR1 and CDR2 (germline): SGHTS, YDEGEE. V lost 2 bases and J lost 5, with 8 bases in between.

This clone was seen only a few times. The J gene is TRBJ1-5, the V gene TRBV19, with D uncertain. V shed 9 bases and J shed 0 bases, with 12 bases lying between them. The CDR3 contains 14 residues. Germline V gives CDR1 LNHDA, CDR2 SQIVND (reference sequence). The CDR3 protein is CASREFYSNQPQHF. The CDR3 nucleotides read TGTGCCAGCCGAGAATTCTATAGCAATCAGCCCCAGCATTTT.

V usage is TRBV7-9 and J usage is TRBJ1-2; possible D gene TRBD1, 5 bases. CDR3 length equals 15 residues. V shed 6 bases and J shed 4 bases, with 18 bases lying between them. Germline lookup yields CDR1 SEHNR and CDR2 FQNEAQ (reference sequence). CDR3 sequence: CASSRGGSGLYGYTF. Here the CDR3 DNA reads TGTGCCAGCAGTCGGGGGGGAAGCGGACTCTATGGCTACACCTTC.

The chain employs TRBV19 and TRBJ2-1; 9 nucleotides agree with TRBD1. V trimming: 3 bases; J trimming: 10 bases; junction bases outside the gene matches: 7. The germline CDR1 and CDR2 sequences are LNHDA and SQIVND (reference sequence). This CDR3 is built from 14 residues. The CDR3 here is CASSMGQGVSEQFF. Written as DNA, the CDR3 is TGTGCCAGTAGTATGGGACAGGGTGTTTCGGAGCAGTTCTTC. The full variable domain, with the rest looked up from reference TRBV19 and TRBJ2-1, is DGGITQSPKYLFRKEGQNVTLSCEQNLNHDAMYWYRQDPGQGLRLIYYSQIVNDFQKGDIAEGYSVSREKKESFPLTVTSAQKNPTAFYLCASSMGQGVSEQFFGPGTRLTVL.

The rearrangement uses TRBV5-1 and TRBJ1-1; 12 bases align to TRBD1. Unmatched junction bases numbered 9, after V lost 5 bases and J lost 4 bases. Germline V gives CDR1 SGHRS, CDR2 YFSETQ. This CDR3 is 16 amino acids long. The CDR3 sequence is CASSNAGTGGGTEAFF. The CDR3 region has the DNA TGCGCCAGCAGTAATGCCGGGACAGGGGGCGGCACTGAAGCTTTCTTT.

The CDR3 loop is CASSSRGGDSPLHF. CDR3 nucleotide sequence: TGTGCCAGCAGCTCTAGAGGCGGGGATTCACCCCTCCACTTT. The chain carries TRBV7-2 and TRBJ1-6; D is ambiguous. V lost 4 bases and J 8 bases, leaving 12 bases between the germline ends. This CDR3 region has 14 residues. In germline, CDR1 is SGHTA, CDR2 FQGNSA.

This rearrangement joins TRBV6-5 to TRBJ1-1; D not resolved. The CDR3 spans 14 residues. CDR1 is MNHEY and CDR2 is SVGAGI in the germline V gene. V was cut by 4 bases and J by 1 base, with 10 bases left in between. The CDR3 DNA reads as TGTGCCAGCAGTTCCCGAGGGTCGAACACTGAAGCTTTCTTT. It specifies CASSSRGSNTEAFF.

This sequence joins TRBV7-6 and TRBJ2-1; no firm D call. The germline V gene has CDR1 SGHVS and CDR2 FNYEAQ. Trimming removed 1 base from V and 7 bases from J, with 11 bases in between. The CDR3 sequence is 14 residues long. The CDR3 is CASSLDSLGNEQFF. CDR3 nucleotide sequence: TGTGCCAGCAGCTTAGATTCCTTAGGGAATGAGCAGTTCTTC.

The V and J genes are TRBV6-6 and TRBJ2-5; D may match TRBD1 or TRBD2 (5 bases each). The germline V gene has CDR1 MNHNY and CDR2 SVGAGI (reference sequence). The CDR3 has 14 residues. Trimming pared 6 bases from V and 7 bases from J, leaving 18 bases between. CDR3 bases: TGTGCCAGCAGGCCGTGGGACGGCGAAAGGACCCAGTACTTC. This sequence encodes CASRPWDGERTQYF.